This TCR beta chain was captured by sequencing in a study of Tregs in tolerant kidney transplant recipients. Findings and caveats of the study: The most relevant donor-specific Treg TCRbeta repertoire apparently came from expansion with activated donor B cells.

Profiled with immunoSEQ multiplex PCR; TCRdb holds only in-frame clones, not every one. Of about 240,000 clones listed, 65% to 85% are singletons. As for this clone: Its antigen is undetermined.

This CDR3 comprises 15 residues. Trimming pared 1 base from V and 7 bases from J, leaving 13 bases between. Looked up from germline, CDR1 is MNHNS and CDR2 is SASEGT. The chain is built from TRBV6-1 and TRBJ1-4; D is unresolved. Sequences were obtained from CD4+ T cells from blood. This TCR was sampled from a human donor in good health. This chain's CDR3 is CASSEGRLGGEKLFF. Here the CDR3 DNA reads TGTGCCAGCAGTGAAGGACGGTTAGGTGGTGAAAAACTGTTTTTT.